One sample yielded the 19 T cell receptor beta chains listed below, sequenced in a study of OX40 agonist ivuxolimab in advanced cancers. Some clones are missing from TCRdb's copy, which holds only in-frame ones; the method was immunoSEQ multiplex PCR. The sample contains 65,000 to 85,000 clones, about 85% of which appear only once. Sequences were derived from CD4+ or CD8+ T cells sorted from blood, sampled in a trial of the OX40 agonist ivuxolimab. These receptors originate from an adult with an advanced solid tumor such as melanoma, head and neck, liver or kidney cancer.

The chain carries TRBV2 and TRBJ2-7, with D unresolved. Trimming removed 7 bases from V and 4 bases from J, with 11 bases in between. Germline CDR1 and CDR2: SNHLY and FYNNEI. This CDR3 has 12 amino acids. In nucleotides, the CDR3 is TGTGCCAGCACCCAGGACCCATACGAGCAGTACTTC. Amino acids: CASTQDPYEQYF.

CDR3 in amino acids: CASSLDRVNTEAFF. The CDR3 DNA reads TGTGCCAGCAGCTTAGACAGGGTGAACACTGAAGCTTTCTTT. The chain is built from TRBV7-2 and TRBJ1-1, with D possibly matching TRBD1 (6 bases). From germline, CDR1 is SGHTA and CDR2 FQGNSA. Trimming removed 1 base at V and 0 bases at J, with 6 bases between. CDR3 size: 14 residues.

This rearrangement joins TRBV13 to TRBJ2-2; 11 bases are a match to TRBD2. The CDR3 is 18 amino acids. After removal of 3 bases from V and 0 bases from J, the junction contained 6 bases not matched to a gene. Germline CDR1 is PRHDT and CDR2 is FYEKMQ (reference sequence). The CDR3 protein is CASSFRASGGTNTGELFF. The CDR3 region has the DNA TGTGCCAGCAGCTTCCGGGCTAGCGGGGGGACGAACACCGGGGAGCTGTTTTTT.

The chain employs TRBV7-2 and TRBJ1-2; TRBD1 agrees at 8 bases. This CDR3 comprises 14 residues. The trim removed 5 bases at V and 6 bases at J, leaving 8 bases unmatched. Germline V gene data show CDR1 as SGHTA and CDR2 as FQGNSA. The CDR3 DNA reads TGTGCCAGCAGCCGGCGACAGGGGCCTGATGGCTACACCTTC. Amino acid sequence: CASSRRQGPDGYTF. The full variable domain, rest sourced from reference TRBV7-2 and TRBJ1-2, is GAGVSQSPSNKVTEKGKDVELRCDPISGHTALYWYRQSLGQGLEFLIYFQGNSAPDKSGLPSDRFSAERTGGSVSTLTIQRTQQEDSAVYLCASSRRQGPDGYTFGSGTRLTVV.

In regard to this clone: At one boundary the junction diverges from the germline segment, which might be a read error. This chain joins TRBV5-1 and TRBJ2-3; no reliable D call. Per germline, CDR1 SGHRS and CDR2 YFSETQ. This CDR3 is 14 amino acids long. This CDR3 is CASSSQASTDTRYF. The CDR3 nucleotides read TGCGCCAGCAGCTCACAAGCGAGCACAGATACGCGGTATTTT.

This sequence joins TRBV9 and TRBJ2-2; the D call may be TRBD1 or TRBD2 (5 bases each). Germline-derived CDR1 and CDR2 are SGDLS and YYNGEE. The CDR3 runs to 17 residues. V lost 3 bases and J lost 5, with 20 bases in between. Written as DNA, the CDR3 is TGTGCCAGCAGCGGGCATAGTTTCGGGGCGCCGACCGGGGAGCTGTTTTTT. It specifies CASSGHSFGAPTGELFF.

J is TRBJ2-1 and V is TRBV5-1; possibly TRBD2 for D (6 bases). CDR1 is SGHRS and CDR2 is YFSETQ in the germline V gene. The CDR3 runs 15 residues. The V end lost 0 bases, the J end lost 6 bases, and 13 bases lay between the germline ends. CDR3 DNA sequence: TGCGCCAGCAGCTTGGGCGGGGCGGCGAGCAATGAGCAGTTCTTC. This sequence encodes CASSLGGAASNEQFF.

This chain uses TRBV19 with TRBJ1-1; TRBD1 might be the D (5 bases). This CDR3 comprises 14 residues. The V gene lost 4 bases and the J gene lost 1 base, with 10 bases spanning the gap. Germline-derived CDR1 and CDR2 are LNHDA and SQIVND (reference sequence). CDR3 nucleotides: TGTGCCAGTAGTACAGGGACGGCGAACACTGAAGCTTTCTTT. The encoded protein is CASSTGTANTEAFF.

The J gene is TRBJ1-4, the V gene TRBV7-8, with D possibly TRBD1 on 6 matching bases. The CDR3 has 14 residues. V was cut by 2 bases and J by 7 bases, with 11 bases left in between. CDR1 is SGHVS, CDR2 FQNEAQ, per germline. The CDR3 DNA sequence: TGTGCCAGCAGCTTACAGGGGTCGGCTGAAAAACTGTTTTTT. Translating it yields CASSLQGSAEKLFF.

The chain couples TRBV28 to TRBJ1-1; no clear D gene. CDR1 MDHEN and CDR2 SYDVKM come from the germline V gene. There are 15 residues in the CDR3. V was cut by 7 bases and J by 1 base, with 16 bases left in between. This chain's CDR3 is CASIEGRLRNTEAFF. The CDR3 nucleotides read TGTGCCAGCATAGAGGGTCGTCTCAGGAACACTGAAGCTTTCTTT. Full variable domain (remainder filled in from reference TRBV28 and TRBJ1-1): DVKVTQSSRYLVKRTGEKVFLECVQDMDHENMFWYRQDPGLGLRLIYFSYDVKMKEKGDIPEGYSVSREKKERFSLILESASTNQTSMYLCASIEGRLRNTEAFFGQGTRLTVV.

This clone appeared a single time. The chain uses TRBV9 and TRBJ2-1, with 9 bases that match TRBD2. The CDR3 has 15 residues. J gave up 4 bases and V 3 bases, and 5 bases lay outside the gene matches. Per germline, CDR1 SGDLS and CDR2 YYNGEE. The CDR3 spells CASSARLAEYNEQFF. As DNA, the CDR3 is TGTGCCAGCAGCGCCCGACTAGCGGAGTACAATGAGCAGTTCTTC.

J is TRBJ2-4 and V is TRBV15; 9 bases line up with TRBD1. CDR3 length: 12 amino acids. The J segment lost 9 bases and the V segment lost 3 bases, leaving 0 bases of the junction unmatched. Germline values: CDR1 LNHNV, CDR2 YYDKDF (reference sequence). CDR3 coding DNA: TGTGCCACCAGCAGGACAGGGGGCATTCAGTACTTC. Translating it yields CATSRTGGIQYF.

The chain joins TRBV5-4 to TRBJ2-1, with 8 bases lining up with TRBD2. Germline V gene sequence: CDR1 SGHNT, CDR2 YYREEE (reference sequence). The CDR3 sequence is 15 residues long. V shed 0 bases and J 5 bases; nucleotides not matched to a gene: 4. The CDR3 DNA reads TGTGCCAGCAGCTTGGATACTAGCGGAGACAATGAGCAGTTCTTC. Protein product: CASSLDTSGDNEQFF.

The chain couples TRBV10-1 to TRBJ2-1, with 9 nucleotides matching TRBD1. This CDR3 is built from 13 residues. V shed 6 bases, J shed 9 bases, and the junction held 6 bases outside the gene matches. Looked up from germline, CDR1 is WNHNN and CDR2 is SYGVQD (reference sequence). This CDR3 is CASSQGQGLEQFF. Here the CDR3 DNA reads TGCGCCAGCAGCCAGGGACAGGGCCTTGAGCAGTTCTTC.

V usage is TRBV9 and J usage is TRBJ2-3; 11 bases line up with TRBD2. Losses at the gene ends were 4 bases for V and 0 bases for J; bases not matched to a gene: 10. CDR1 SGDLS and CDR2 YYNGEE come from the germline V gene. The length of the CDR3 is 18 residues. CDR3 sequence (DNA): TGTGCCAGCAGCCCGACTAGCGGGGTCGGTTACAGCACAGATACGCAGTATTTT. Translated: CASSPTSGVGYSTDTQYF. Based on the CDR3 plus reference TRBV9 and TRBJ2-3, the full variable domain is DSGVTQTPKHLITATGQRVTLRCSPRSGDLSVYWYQQSLDQGLQFLIQYYNGEERAKGNILERFSAQQFPDLHSELNLSSLELGDSALYFCASSPTSGVGYSTDTQYFGPGTRLTVL.

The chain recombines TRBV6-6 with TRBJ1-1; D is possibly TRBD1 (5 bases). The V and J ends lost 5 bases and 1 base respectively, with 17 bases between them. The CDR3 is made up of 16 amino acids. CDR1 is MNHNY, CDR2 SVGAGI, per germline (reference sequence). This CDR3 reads CASSGMNLGENTEAFF. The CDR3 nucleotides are TGTGCCAGCAGTGGAATGAACTTGGGGGAGAACACTGAAGCTTTCTTT.

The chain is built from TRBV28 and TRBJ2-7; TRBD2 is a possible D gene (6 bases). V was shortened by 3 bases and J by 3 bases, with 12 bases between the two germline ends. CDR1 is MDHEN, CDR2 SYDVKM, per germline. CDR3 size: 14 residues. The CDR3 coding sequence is TGTGCCAGCAGTTTTGGCGGGGCAGGCTACGAGCAGTACTTC. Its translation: CASSFGGAGYEQYF.

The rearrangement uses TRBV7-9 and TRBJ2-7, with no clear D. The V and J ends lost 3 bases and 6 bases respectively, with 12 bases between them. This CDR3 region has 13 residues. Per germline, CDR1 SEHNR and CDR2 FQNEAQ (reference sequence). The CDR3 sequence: CASSLLPQLEQYF. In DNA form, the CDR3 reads TGTGCCAGCAGCTTGCTCCCCCAACTCGAGCAGTACTTC.

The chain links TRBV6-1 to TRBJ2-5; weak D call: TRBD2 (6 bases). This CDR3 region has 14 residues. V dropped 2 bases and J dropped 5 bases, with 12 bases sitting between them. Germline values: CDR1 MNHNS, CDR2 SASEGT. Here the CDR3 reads CASSEFGGGETQYF. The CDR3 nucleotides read TGTGCCAGCAGTGAATTCGGTGGGGGGGAGACCCAGTACTTC.